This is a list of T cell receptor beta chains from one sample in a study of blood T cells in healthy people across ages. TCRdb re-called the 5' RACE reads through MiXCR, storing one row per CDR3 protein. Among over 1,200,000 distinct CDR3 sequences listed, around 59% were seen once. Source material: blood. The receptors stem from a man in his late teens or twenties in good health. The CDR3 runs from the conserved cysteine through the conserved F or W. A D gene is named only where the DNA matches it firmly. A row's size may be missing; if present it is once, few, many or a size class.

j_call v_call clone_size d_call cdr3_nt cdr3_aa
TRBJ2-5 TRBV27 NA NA TGTGCCAGCAGTTCGCACAGGGAGGGAGCAGAGACCCAGTACTTC CASSSHREGAETQYF
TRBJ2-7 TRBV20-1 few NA TGCAGTACAGGGAAAGGCTACGAGCAGTACTTC CSTGKGYEQYF
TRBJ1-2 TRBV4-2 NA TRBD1 TGTGCCAGCAGCCACCTGTCCCGGGACAGGGGCGGCTATGGCTACACCTTC CASSHLSRDRGGYGYTF
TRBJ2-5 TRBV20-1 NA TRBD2 TGCAGTGCTAGGAATAGCGGGATGGGAGAGACCCAGTACTTC CSARNSGMGETQYF
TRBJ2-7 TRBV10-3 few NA TGTGCCATCAGTGATTACAGCGCCTACGAGCAGTACTTC CAISDYSAYEQYF
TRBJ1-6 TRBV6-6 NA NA TGTGCCAGCAGTTACTCGATCGGCTATAATTCACCCCTCCACTTT CASSYSIGYNSPLHF
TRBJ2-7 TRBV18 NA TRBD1 TGTGCCAGCTCACCAAAGAGGACAGGGACCTACGAGCAGTACTTC CASSPKRTGTYEQYF
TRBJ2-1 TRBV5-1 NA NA TGCGCCAGCAGCTTGGATCCTAGGATTGAGCAGTTCTTC CASSLDPRIEQFF
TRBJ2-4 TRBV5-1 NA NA TGCGCCAGCAGCTGGACGGGTGGGGACATTCAGTACTTC CASSWTGGDIQYF
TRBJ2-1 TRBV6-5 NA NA TGTGCCAGCATGGGTGGGGCAACTTACAATGAGCAGTTCTTC CASMGGATYNEQFF
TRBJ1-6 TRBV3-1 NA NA TGTGCCAGCAGCCAAGATGGCCATTCACCCCTCCACTTT CASSQDGHSPLHF
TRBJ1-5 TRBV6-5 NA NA TGTGCCACCGGGCCCCGAACGGAGCCCCAGCATTTT CATGPRTEPQHF
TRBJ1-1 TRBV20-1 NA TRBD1 TGCAGTGCCAGGGGGGACATCATGAACACTGAAGCTTTCTTT CSARGDIMNTEAFF
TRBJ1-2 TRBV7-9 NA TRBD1 TGTGCCAGCAGCCAAAGGGGACGGACAGGGGACTATGGCTACACCTTC CASSQRGRTGDYGYTF
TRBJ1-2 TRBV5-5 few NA TGTGCCAGCAGCAGTGGACAGAGGGCCTACTATGGCTACACCTTC CASSSGQRAYYGYTF
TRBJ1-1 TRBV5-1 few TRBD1 TGCGCCAGCAGCTCTGCAGGGGGATCCGGATACACTGAAGCTTTCTTT CASSSAGGSGYTEAFF
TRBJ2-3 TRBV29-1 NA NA TGCAGCGACCAAAGGGGAGCCACAGATACGCAGTATTTT CSDQRGATDTQYF
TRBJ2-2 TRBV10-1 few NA TGCGCCAGCAGTGAGTCTGGAAGCACCGGGGAGCTGTTTTTT CASSESGSTGELFF
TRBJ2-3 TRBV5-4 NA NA TGTGCCAGCAGCTTGGAAAGCGGCGGGCCCACAGATACGCAGTATTTT CASSLESGGPTDTQYF
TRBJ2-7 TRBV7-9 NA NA TGTGCCAGCAGCCCTTTTCTTTCAAGGGGACTTACCTCCTACGAGCAGTACTTC CASSPFLSRGLTSYEQYF
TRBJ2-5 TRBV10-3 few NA TGTGCCACCCGGGGACGGCAAGAGACCCAGTACTTC CATRGRQETQYF
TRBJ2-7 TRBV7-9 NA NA TGTGCCACTTCCGTTTCCTACGAGCAGTACTTC CATSVSYEQYF
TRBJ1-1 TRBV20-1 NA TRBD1 TGCAGTGGCCTCCGGGACAGGTTAATGATTGGCACTGAAGCTTTCTTT CSGLRDRLMIGTEAFF
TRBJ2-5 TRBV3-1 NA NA TGTGCCAGCAGCCATTCCACAGGGTACCAAGAGACCCAGTACTTC CASSHSTGYQETQYF
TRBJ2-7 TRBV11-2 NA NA TGTGCCAGCAGCTTACTATTACACCCCTACAAGCAGTACTTC CASSLLLHPYKQYF
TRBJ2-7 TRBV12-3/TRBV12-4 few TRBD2 TGTGCCAGCAGTACCCGGACTAGCGGGAGAGGTGAGCAGTACTTC CASSTRTSGRGEQYF
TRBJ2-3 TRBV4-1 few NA TGCGCCAGCAGCCAGGTTGGCCGGCCAGACACAGATACGCAGTATTTT CASSQVGRPDTDTQYF
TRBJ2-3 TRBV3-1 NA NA TGTGCCAGCAGCCAAGCGACGGGACCTACAGATACGCAGTATTTT CASSQATGPTDTQYF
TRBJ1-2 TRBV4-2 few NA TGTGCCAGCAGTCGACCCGGGAAAGAGAACTATGGCTACACCTTC CASSRPGKENYGYTF
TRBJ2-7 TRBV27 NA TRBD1 TGTGCCAGCAGTCTTACAGGGGTCCGCTGGTACGAGCAGTACTTC CASSLTGVRWYEQYF
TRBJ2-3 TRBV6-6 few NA TGTGCCAGCGGGCCCCGCGGCACAGATACGCAGTATTTT CASGPRGTDTQYF
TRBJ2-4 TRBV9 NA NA TGTGCCAGCAGCGTAGGATTAGGGGGGGAAGCCAAAAACATTCAGTACTTC CASSVGLGGEAKNIQYF
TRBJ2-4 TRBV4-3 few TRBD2 TGCGCCAGCAGCCAAGATCCGATTGCGGGGGGGACCAAAAACATTCAGTACTTC CASSQDPIAGGTKNIQYF
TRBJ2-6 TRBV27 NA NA TGTGCCAGCAGTAACATTCATTCCCGTTTTGAGTCTGGGGCCAACGTCCTGACTTTC CASSNIHSRFESGANVLTF
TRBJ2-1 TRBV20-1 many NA TGCAGTGCTAGAGGGTCCTACAATGAGCAGTTCTTC CSARGSYNEQFF
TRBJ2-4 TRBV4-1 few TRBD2 TGCGCCAGCAGCCAAGCCCCAGCGGGACTAGCCAAAAACATTCAGTACTTC CASSQAPAGLAKNIQYF
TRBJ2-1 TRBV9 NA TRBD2 TGTGCCAGCAGCGGCAGACTAGCGCCCTACAATGAGCAGTTCTTC CASSGRLAPYNEQFF
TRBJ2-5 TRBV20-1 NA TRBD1 TGCAGTGCTCGGGACAGGGCCAATGAGCAGTACTTC CSARDRANEQYF
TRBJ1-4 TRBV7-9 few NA TGTGCCAGCACAGCCAGGGGACGTGAAAAACTGTTTTTT CASTARGREKLFF
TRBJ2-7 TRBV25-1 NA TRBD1 TGTGCCAGCAGTGAACCTTACAGGGGCCCTTCCTACGAGCAGTACTTC CASSEPYRGPSYEQYF
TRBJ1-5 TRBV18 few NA TGTGCCAGCTCACCGGGGGGAAGTTATAGCAATCAGCCCCAGCATTTT CASSPGGSYSNQPQHF
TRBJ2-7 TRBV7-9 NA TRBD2 TGTGCCAGCAGCTTCATTGTCGGGAGGAGCTCCTACGAGCAGTACTTC CASSFIVGRSSYEQYF
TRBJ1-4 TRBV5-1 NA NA TGCGCCAGCAGCTTGACAGTTGATAATGAAAAACTGTTTTTT CASSLTVDNEKLFF
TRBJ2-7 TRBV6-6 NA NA TGTGCCAGCAGTTACGGCTCTAACGACTACGAGCAGTACTTC CASSYGSNDYEQYF
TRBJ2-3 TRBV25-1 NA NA TGTGCCAGCGCCCTGGGGAGAGGAGATACGCAGTATTTT CASALGRGDTQYF
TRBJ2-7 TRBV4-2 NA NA TGTGCCAGCAGCCAAGGTATGGGGGGCTCCTACAATGAGCAGTACTTC CASSQGMGGSYNEQYF
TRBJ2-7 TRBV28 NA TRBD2 TGTGCCAGCAGTTCCGAAGCGGCGGGGGTAGCCCTCTACGAGCAGTACTTC CASSSEAAGVALYEQYF
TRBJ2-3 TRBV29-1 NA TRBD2 TGCAGCGTTGGGACTAGCGGGAGTAGGACGCAGTATTTT CSVGTSGSRTQYF
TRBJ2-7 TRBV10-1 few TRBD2 TGCGCCAGCAGCGGGACTAGCTACGACGAGCAGTACTTC CASSGTSYDEQYF
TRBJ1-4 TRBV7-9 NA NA TGTGCCAGCAGCCCGCCGCCTATTTCAGGGGTGGAAAAACTGTTTTTT CASSPPPISGVEKLFF